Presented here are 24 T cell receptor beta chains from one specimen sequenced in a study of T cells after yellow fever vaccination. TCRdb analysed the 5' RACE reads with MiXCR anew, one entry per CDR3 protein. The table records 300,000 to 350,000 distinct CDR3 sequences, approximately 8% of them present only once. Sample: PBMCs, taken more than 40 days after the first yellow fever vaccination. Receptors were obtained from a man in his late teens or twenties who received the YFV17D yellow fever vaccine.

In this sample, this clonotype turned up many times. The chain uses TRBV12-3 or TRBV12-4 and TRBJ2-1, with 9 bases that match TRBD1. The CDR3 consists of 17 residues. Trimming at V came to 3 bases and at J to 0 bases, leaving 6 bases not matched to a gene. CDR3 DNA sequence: TGTGCCAGCAGTTTGGGACAGGGCCCCTACTCCTACAATGAGCAGTTCTTC. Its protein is CASSLGQGPYSYNEQFF.

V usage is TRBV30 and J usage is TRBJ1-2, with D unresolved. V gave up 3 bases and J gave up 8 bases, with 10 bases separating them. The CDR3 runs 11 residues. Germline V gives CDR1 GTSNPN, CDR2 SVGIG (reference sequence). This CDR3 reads CAWRQNRGYTF. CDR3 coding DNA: TGTGCCTGGAGACAAAATAGGGGCTACACCTTC.

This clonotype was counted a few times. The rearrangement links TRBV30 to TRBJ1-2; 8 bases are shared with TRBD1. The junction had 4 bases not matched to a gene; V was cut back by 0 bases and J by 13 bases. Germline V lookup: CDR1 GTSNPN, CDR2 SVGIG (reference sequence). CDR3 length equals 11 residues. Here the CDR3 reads CAWSVQGDPTF. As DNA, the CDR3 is TGTGCCTGGAGTGTACAGGGGGATCCCACCTTC.

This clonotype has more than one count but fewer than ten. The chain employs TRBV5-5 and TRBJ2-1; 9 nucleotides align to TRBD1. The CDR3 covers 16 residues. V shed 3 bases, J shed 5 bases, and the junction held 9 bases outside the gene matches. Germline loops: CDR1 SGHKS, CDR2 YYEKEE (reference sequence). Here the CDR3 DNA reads TGTGCCAGCAGCTCTTTTGACAGGGGGATCGACAATGAGCAGTTCTTC. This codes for CASSSFDRGIDNEQFF.

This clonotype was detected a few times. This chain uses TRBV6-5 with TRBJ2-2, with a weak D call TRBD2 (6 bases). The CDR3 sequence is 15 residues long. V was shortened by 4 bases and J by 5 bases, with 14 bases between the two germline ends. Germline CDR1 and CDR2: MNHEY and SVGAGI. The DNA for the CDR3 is TGTGCCAGCAGTTCGGGACTTTGGGGGACCGGGGAGCTGTTTTTT. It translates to CASSSGLWGTGELFF.

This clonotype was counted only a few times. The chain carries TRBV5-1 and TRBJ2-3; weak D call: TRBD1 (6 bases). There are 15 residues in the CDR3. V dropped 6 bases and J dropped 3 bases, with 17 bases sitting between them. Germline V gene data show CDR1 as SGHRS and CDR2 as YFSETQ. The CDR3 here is CASILNGGNTDTQYF. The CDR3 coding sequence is TGCGCCAGCATCCTCAATGGGGGCAATACAGATACGCAGTATTTT.

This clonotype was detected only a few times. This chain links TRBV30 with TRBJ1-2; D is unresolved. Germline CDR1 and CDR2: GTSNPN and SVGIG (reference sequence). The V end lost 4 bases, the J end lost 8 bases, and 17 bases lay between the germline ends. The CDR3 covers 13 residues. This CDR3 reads CAWNMDSSEGYTF. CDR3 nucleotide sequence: TGTGCCTGGAATATGGATAGTTCCGAAGGCTACACCTTC.

The CDR3 loop is CASSLNPGTPSSGANVLTF. As DNA, the CDR3 is TGTGCCAGCAGCTTGAACCCCGGGACACCGAGCTCTGGGGCCAACGTCCTGACTTTC. The J gene is TRBJ2-6, the V gene TRBV5-4; TRBD1 might be the D (6 bases). Germline values: CDR1 SGHNT, CDR2 YYREEE (reference sequence). The CDR3 has 19 residues. Between the trimmed V and J ends, which lost 1 base and 0 bases, there was a span of 17 bases.

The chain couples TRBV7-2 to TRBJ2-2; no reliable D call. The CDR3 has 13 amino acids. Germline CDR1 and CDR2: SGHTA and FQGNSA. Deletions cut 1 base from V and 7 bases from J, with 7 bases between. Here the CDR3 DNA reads TGTGCCAGCAGCTTAGAAATGATCGGGGAGCTGTTTTTT. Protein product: CASSLEMIGELFF. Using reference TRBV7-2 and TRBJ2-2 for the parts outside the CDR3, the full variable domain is GAGVSQSPSNKVTEKGKDVELRCDPISGHTALYWYRQSLGQGLEFLIYFQGNSAPDKSGLPSDRFSAERTGGSVSTLTIQRTQQEDSAVYLCASSLEMIGELFFGEGSRLTVL.

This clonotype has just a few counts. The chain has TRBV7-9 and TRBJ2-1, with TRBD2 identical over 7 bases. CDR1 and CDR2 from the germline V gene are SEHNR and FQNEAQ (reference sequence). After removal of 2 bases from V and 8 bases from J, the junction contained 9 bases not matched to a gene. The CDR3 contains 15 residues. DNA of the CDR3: TGTGCCAGCAGCTTAAGGAACGGGGGGTTCGATGAGCAGTTCTTC. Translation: CASSLRNGGFDEQFF.

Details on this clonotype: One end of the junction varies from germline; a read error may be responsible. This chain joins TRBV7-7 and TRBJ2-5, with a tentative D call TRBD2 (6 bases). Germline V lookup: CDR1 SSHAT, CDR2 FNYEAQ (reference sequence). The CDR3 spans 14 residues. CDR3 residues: CASSPWPGEETQYF. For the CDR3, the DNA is TGTGCTAGCAGCCCCTGGCCGGGGGAAGAGACCCAGTACTTC.

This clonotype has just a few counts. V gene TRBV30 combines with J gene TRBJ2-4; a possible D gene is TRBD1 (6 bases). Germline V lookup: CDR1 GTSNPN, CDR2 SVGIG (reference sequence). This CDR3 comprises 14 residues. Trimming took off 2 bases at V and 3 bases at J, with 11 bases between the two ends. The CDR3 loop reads CAWSRTVYKNIQYF. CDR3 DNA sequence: TGTGCCTGGAGTAGGACAGTATACAAAAACATTCAGTACTTC.

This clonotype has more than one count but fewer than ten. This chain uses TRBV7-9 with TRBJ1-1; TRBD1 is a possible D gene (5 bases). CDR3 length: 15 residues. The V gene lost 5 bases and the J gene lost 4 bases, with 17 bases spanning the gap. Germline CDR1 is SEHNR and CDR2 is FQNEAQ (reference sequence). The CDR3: CASSTTRVESTEAFF. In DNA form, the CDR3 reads TGTGCCAGCAGCACTACCAGGGTGGAAAGCACTGAAGCTTTCTTT.

The CDR3 sequence is CSVPAGGLLSTDTQYF. The CDR3 nucleotides read TGCAGTGTCCCAGCGGGGGGTCTCCTTAGCACAGATACGCAGTATTTT. The gene calls are TRBV20-1 and TRBJ2-3, with 9 bases fitting TRBD2. The CDR3 covers 16 residues. Germline V gives CDR1 DFQATT, CDR2 SNEGSKA (reference sequence). V was clipped by 7 bases and J by 0 bases; unmatched bases: 11.

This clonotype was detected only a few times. CDR3 loop: CASSLAGGSADTQYF. The CDR3 DNA follows: TGTGCCAGCAGCTTAGCGGGGGGGAGTGCAGATACGCAGTATTTT. The gene calls are TRBV11-2 and TRBJ2-3, with 8 bases fitting TRBD2. Germline V gives CDR1 SGHAT, CDR2 FQNNGV. The V gene end was trimmed by 1 base and the J gene end by 4 bases; junction bases not matched to a gene: 4. The CDR3 loop spans 15 amino acids.

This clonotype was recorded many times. The CDR3 DNA follows: TGTGCCAGCAGTCCCGACGGCACTGAAGCTTTCTTT. It is translated as CASSPDGTEAFF. V usage is TRBV12-3 or TRBV12-4 and J usage is TRBJ1-1; D call uncertain. The CDR3 totals 12 residues. V was pared by 5 bases and J by 4 bases, with 8 bases between.

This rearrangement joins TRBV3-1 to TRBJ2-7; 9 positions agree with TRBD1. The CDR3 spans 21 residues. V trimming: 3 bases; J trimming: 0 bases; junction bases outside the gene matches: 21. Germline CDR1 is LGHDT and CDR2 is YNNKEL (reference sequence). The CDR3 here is CASSHATWGTGTLKLSYEQYF. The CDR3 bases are TGTGCCAGCAGCCACGCAACCTGGGGGACAGGGACCTTAAAACTCTCCTACGAGCAGTACTTC.

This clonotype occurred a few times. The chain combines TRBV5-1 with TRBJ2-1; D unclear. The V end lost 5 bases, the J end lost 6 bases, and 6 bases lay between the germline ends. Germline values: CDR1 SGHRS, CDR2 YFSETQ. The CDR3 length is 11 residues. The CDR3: CASSYTNEQFF. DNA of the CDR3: TGCGCCAGCAGTTACACCAATGAGCAGTTCTTC.

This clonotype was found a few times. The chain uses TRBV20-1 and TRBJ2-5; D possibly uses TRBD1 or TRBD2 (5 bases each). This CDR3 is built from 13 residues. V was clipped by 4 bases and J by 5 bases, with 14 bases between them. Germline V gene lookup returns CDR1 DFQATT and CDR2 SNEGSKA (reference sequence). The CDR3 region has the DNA TGCAGTGCTACCCTCGGGGCCACGGAGACCCAGTACTTC. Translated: CSATLGATETQYF.

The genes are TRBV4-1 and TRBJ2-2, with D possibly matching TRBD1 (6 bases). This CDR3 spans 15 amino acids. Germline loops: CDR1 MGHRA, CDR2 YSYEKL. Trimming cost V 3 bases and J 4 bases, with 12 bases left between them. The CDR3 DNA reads TGCGCCAGCAGCCATGTGGGGGCCGCCACCGGGGAGCTGTTTTTT. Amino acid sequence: CASSHVGAATGELFF.

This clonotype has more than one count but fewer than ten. The CDR3 coding sequence is TGTGCCAGCAGACCCACGGGACCCCACGAAGGAGCGTACTTC. Its translation: CASRPTGPHEGAYF. The chain joins TRBV28 to TRBJ2-7; D is tentatively TRBD1 or TRBD2 (5 bases each). The CDR3 runs 14 residues. Deletions cut 6 bases from V and 12 bases from J, with 24 bases between. Germline-derived CDR1 and CDR2 are MDHEN and SYDVKM.

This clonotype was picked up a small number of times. CDR3 region: CASSLAPGHWLNEQFF. CDR3 bases: TGTGCCAGCAGCTTAGCCCCGGGGCACTGGTTGAATGAGCAGTTCTTC. The chain combines TRBV7-2 with TRBJ2-1; D may correspond to TRBD1 or TRBD2 (5 bases each). The length of the CDR3 is 16 residues. Trimming shortened V by 0 bases and J by 7 bases, and 16 bases separated the two germline ends. The V gene's germline CDR1 is SGHTA and CDR2 FQGNSA.

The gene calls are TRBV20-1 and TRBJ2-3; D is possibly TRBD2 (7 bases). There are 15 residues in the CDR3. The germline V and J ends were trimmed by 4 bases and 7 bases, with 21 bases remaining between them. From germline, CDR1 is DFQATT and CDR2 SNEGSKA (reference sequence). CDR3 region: CSAKGRGTRKYTQYF. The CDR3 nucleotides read TGCAGTGCTAAGGGGCGGGGGACACGGAAGTATACGCAGTATTTT.

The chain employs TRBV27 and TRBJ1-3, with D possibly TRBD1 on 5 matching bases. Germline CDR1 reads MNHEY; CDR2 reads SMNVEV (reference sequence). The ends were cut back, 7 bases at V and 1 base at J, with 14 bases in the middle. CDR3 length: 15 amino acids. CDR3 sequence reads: CASTSLGVSGNTIYF. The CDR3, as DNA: TGTGCCAGCACCTCCCTAGGGGTTTCTGGAAACACCATATATTTT.